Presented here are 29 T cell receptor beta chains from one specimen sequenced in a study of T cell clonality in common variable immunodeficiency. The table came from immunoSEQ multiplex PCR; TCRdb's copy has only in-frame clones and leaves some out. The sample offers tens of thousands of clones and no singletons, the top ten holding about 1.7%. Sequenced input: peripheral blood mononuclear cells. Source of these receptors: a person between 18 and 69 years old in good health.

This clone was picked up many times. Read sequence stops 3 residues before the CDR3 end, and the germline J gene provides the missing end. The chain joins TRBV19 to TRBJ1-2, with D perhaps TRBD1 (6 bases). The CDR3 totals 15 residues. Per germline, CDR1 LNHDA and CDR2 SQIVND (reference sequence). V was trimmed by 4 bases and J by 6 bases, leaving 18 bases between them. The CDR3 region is CASSTSDRPVNGYTF. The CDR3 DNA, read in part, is TGTGCCAGTAGTACCTCAGACAGGCCCGTAAATGGC.

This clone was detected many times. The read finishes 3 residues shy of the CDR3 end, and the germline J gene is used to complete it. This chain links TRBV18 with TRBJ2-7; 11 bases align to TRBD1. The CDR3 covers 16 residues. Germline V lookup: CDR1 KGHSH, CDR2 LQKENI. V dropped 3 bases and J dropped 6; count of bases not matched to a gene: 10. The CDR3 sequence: CASSPNPGTGGGEQYF. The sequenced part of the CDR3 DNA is TGTGCCAGCTCACCTAACCCAGGGACAGGGGGGGGCGAG.

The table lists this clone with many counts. CDR3 DNA (partial): TGTGCCAGCTCACCACTAATCCACAGTGCCTACGAG. It yields the protein CASSPLIHSAYE. The full CDR3 sequence reads CASSPLIHSAYEQYF. The J gene is TRBJ2-7, the V gene TRBV18, with unresolved D. The read ends 3 residues early relative to the CDR3; the germline J gene fills the gap. V lost 1 base and J 2 bases, leaving 12 bases between the germline ends. The CDR3 spans 15 residues. Germline CDR1 KGHSH, CDR2 LQKENI.

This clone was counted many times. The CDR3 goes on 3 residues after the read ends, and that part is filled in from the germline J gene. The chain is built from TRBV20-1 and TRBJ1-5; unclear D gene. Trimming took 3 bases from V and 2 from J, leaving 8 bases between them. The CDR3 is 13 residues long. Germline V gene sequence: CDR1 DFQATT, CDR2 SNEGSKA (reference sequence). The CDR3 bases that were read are TGCAGTGCTAGCGCCGGGGGCAATCAGCCC. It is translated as CSASAGGNQP. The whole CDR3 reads CSASAGGNQPQHF.

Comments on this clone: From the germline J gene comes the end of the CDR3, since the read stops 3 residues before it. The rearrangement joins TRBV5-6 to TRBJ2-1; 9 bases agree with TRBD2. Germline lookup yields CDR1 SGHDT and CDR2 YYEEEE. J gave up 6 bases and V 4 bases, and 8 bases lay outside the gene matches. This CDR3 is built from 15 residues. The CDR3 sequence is CASSLPGLAFNEQFF. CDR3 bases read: TGTGCCAGCAGCCTCCCGGGACTAGCCTTCAATGAG.

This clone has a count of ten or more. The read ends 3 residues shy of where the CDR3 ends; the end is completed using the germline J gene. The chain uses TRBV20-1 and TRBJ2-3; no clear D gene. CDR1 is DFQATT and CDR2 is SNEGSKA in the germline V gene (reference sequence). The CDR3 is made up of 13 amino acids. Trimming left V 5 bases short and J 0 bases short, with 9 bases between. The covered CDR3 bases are TGCAGTGCTGAGATAACTAGCACAGATACG. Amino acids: CSAEITSTDT. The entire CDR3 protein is CSAEITSTDTQYF.

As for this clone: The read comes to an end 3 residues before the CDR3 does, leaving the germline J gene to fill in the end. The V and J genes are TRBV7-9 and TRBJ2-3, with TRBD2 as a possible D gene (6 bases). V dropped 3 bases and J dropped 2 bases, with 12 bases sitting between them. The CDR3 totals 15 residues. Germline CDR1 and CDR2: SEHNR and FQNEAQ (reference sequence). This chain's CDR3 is CASSFYGGVTDTQYF. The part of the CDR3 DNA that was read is TGTGCCAGCAGCTTTTACGGGGGAGTCACAGATACG.

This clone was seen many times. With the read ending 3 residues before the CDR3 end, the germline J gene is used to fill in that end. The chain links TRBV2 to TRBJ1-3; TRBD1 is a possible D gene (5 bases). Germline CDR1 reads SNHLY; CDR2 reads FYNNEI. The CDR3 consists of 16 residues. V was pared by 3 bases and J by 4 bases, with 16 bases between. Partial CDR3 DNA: TGTGCCAGCAGTGACCCAGGGCAACGCGTCGGAAACACC. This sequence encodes CASSDPGQRVGNT. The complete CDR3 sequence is CASSDPGQRVGNTIYF. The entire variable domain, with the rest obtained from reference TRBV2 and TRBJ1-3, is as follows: EPEVTQTPSHQVTQMGQEVILRCVPISNHLYFYWYRQILGQKVEFLVSFYNNEISEKSEIFDDQFSVERPDGSNFTLKIRSTKLEDSAMYFCASSDPGQRVGNTIYFGEGSWLTVV.

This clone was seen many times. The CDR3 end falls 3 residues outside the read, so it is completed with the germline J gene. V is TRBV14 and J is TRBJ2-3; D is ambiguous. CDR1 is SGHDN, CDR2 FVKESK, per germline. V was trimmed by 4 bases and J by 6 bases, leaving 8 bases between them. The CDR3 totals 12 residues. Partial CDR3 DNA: TGTGCCAGCAGCCCGGGTTTGGATACG. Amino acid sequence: CASSPGLDT. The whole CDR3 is CASSPGLDTQYF.

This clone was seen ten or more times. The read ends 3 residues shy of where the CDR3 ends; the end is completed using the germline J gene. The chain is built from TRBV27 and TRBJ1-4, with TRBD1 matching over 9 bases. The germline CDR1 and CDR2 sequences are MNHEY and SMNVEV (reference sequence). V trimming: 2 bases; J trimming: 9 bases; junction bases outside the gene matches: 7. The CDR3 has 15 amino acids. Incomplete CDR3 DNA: TGTGCCAGCAGTTTAAGGGGGGGACAGGGACAAAAA. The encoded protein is CASSLRGGQGQK. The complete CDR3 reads CASSLRGGQGQKLFF. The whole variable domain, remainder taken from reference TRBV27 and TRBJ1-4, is EAQVTQNPRYLITVTGKKLTVTCSQNMNHEYMSWYRQDPGLGLRQIYYSMNVEVTDKGDVPEGYKVSRKEKRNFPLILESPSPNQTSLYFCASSLRGGQGQKLFFGSGTQLSVL.

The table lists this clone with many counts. The CDR3 bases that were read are TGTGCCACTCAAATTGACAGTTCTCATAGCAATCAGCCC. Its protein product is CATQIDSSHSNQP. The full CDR3 reads CATQIDSSHSNQPQHF. The V and J genes are TRBV19 and TRBJ1-5, with D possibly being TRBD1 (5 bases). The read terminates 3 residues ahead of where the CDR3 ends, so the germline J gene completes it. Trimming took off 10 bases at V and 0 bases at J, with 19 bases between the two ends. Germline assignment: CDR1 LNHDA and CDR2 SQIVND (reference sequence). This CDR3 spans 16 amino acids. The full variable domain, in which reference TRBV19 and TRBJ1-5 provide the parts outside the CDR3, is DGGITQSPKYLFRKEGQNVTLSCEQNLNHDAMYWYRQDPGQGLRLIYYSQIVNDFQKGDIAEGYSVSREKKESFPLTVTSAQKNPTAFYLCATQIDSSHSNQPQHFGDGTRLSIL.

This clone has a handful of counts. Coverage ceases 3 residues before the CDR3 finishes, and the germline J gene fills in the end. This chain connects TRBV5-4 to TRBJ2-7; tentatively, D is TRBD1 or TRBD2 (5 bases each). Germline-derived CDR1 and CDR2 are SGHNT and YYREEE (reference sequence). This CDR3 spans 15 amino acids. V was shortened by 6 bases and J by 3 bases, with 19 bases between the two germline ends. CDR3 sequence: CASTKEGSLGYEQYF. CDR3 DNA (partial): TGTGCCAGCACCAAAGAGGGGTCACTCGGCTACGAG.

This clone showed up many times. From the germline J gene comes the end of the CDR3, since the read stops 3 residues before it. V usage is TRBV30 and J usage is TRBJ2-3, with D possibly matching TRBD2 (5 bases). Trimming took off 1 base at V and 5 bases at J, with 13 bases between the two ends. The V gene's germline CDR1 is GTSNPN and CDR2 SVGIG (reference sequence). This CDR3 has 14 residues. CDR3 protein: CAWSASGYGDTQYF. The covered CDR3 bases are TGTGCCTGGAGTGCCAGCGGATACGGAGATACG.

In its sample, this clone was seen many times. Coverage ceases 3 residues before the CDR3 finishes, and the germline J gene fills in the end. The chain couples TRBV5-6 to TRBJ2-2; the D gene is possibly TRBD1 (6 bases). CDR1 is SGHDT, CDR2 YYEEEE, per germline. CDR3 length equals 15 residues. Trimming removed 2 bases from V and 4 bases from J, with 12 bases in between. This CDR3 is CASSFTGIGTGELFF. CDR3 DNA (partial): TGTGCCAGCAGCTTTACAGGGATTGGCACCGGGGAG.

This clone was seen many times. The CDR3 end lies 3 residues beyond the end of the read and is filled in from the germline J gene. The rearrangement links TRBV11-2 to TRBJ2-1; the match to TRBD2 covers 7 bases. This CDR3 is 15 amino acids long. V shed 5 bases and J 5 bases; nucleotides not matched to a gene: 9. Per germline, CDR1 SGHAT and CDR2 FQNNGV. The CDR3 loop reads CASSHLGLQNNEQFF. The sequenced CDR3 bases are TGTGCCAGCAGCCACTTGGGACTACAAAACAATGAG.

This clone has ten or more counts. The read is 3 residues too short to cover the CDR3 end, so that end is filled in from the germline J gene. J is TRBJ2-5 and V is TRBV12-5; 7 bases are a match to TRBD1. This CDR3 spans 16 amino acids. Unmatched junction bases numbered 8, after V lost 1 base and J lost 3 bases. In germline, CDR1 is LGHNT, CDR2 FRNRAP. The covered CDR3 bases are TGTGCTAGTGGTTTGGGAACCGGGACAGCAGAAGAGACC. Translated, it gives CASGLGTGTAEET. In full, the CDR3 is CASGLGTGTAEETQYF.

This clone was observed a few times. The CDR3 loop reads CSARGTATNEKLFF. The CDR3 DNA, read in part, is TGCAGTGCTAGAGGGACAGCAACTAATGAAAAA. The V gene is TRBV20-1, the J gene TRBJ1-4, with a possible D match to TRBD1 (6 bases). The read ends 3 residues shy of where the CDR3 ends; the end is completed using the germline J gene. Trimming shortened V by 1 base and J by 0 bases, and 6 bases separated the two germline ends. In germline, CDR1 is DFQATT, CDR2 SNEGSKA (reference sequence). CDR3 size: 14 residues.

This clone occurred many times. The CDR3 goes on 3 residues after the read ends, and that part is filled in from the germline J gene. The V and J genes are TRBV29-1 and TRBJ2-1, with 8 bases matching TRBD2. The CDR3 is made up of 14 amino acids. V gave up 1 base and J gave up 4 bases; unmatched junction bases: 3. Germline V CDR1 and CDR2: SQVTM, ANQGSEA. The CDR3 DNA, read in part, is TGCAGCGTTGAAGGCGGGACTAGGTACAATGAG. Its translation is CSVEGGTRYNE. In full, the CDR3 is CSVEGGTRYNEQFF.

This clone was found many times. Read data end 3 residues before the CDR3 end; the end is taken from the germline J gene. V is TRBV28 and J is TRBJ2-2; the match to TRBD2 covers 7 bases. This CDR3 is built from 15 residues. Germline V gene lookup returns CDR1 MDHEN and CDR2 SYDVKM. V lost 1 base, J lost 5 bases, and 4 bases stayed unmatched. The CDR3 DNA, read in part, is TGTGCCAGCAGTTTATTTTGGGGGGGAACCGGGGAG. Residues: CASSLFWGGTGE. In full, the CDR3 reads CASSLFWGGTGELFF.

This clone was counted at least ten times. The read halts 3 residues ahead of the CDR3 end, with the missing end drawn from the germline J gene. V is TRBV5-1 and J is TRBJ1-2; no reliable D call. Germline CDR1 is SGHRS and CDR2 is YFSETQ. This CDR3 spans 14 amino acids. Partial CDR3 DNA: TGCGCCAGCAGCGCCGGGAAAGGGTCGGGGGGC. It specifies CASSAGKGSGG. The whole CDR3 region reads CASSAGKGSGGYTF.

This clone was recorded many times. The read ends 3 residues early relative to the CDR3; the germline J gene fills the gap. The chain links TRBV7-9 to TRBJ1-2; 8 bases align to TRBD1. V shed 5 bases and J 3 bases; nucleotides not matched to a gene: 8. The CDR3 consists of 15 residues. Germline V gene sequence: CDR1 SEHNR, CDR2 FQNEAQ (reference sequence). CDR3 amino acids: CASSAQTGVDYGYTF. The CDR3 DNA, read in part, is TGTGCCAGCAGCGCCCAGACAGGGGTCGACTATGGC.

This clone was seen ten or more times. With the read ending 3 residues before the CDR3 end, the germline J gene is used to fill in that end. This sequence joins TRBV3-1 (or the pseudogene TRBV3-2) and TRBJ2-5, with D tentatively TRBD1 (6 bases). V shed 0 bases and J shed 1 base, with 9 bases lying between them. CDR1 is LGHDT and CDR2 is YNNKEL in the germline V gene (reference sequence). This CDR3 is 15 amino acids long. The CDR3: CASSQEFRGQETQYF. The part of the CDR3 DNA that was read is TGTGCCAGCAGCCAAGAGTTCAGGGGCCAAGAGACC.

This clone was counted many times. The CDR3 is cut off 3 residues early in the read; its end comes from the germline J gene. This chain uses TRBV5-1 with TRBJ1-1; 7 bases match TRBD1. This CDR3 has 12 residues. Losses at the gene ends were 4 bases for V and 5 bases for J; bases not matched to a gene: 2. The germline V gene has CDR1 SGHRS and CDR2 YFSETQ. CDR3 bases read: TGCGCCAGCAGCCCAGGGGGGACTGAA. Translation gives CASSPGGTE. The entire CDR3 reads CASSPGGTEAFF.

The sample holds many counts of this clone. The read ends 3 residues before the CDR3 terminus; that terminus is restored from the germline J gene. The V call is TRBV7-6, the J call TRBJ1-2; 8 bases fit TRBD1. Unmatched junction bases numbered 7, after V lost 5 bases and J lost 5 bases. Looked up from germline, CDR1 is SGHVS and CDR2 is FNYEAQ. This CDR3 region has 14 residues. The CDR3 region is CASSPGTGEYGYTF. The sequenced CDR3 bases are TGTGCCAGCAGCCCGGGGACAGGCGAATATGGC.

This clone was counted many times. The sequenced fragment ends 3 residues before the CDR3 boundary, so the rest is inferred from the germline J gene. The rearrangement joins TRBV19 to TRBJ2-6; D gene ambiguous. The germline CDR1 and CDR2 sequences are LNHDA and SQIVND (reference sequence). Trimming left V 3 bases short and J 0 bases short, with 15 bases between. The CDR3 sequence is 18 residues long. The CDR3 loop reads CASSIGAGLGSGANVLTF. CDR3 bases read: TGTGCCAGTAGTATCGGTGCAGGCCTCGGCTCTGGGGCCAACGTC.

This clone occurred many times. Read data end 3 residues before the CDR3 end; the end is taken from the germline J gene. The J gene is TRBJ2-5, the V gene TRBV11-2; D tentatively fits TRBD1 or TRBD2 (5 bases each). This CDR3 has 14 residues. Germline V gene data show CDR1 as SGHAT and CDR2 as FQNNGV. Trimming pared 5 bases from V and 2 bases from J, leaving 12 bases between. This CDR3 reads CASSGRGVQETQYF. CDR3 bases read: TGTGCCAGCAGCGGAAGAGGGGTTCAAGAGACC.

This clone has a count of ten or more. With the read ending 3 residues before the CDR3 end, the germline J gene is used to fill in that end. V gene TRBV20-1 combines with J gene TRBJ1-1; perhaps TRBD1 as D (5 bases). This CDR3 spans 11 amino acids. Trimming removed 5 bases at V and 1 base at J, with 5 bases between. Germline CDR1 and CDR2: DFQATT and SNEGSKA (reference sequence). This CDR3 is CSAQGNTEAFF. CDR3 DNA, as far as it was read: TGCAGTGCTCAGGGGAACACTGAA.

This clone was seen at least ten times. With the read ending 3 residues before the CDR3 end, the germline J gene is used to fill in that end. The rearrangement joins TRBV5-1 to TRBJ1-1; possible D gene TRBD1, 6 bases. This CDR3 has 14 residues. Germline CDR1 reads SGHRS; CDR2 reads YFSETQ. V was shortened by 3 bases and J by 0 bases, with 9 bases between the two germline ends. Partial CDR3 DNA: TGCGCCAGCAGCTCCACAGGGCTGAACACTGAA. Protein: CASSSTGLNTE. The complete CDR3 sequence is CASSSTGLNTEAFF. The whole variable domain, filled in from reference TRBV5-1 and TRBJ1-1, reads KAGVTQTPRYLIKTRGQQVTLSCSPISGHRSVSWYQQTPGQGLQFLFEYFSETQRNKGNFPGRFSGRQFSNSRSEMNVSTLELGDSALYLCASSSTGLNTEAFFGQGTRLTVV.

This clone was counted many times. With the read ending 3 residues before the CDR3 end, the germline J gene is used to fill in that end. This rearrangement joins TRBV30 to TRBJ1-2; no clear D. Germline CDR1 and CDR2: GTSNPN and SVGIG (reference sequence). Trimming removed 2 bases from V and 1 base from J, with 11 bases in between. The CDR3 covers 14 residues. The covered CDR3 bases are TGTGCCTGGAGTTCAACCAGGAGTAACTATGGC. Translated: CAWSSTRSNYG. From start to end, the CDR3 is CAWSSTRSNYGYTF.